These 8 T cell receptor beta chains were sequenced from one sample in a study of T-cell reconstitution after alpha-beta-depleted transplantation in children. A TCRbeta library incorporating unique molecular identifiers was prepared. TCRdb re-analysed the PCR reads in MiXCR, keeping a single row per CDR3 protein. The sample consists of 400,000 to 450,000 distinct CDR3 sequences, 43% of them appearing once. The sample in question was PBMCs, obtained before TCRalphabeta/CD19-depleted stem cell transplant. The source is a girl aged 2 to 10 with aplastic anemia, due to receive a stem cell transplant.

A note on this clonotype: Germline and junction disagree at one end, which may indicate a read error. The V call is TRBV4-1, the J call TRBJ2-7; the match to TRBD2 covers 8 bases. The CDR3 sequence is 14 residues long. CDR1 is MGHRA, CDR2 YSYEKL, per germline. The CDR3 sequence is CASSPSSGSYEPYF. Written as DNA, the CDR3 is TGCGCCAGCAGCCCTTCCAGCGGGAGCTACGAGCCGTACTTC.

The chain is built from TRBV20-1 and TRBJ2-5; 10 bases match TRBD2. The length of the CDR3 is 14 residues. Germline-derived CDR1 and CDR2 are DFQATT and SNEGSKA (reference sequence). Trimming at V came to 7 bases and at J to 1 base, leaving 6 bases not matched to a gene. CDR3 protein: CSVQASGGQETQYF. CDR3 nucleotides: TGCAGTGTCCAGGCTAGCGGGGGCCAAGAGACCCAGTACTTC.

This clonotype has ten or more counts. The chain has TRBV3-1 and TRBJ1-1, with 9 bases that match TRBD1. The CDR3 runs 14 residues. The V gene end was trimmed by 4 bases and the J gene end by 4 bases; junction bases not matched to a gene: 4. Germline V lookup: CDR1 LGHDT, CDR2 YNNKEL (reference sequence). The DNA for the CDR3 is TGTGCCAGCAGCCCCGGGACAGGGCGCACTGAAGCTTTCTTT. It yields the protein CASSPGTGRTEAFF.

This clonotype was found once. V is TRBV7-8 and J is TRBJ1-5, with D uncertain. Trimming removed 2 bases from V and 7 bases from J, with 9 bases in between. CDR1 is SGHVS and CDR2 is FQNEAQ in the germline V gene. CDR3 size: 13 residues. CDR3: CASSLIPEQPQHF. As DNA, the CDR3 is TGTGCCAGCAGCTTAATTCCCGAACAGCCCCAGCATTTT.

The rearrangement links TRBV6-6 to TRBJ2-1; 7 positions agree with TRBD2. Germline values: CDR1 MNHNY, CDR2 SVGAGI (reference sequence). CDR3 size: 13 residues. Germline trimming cut 5 bases from V and 8 bases from J; bases unmatched to any gene: 6. CDR3 region: CASSKHSGHEQFF. CDR3 nucleotide sequence: TGTGCCAGCAGTAAACATAGCGGGCATGAGCAGTTCTTC.

V is TRBV30 and J is TRBJ2-7; D gene uncertain. CDR3 size: 12 residues. The germline V gene encodes CDR1 GTSNPN and CDR2 SVGIG (reference sequence). Trimming took 0 bases from V and 2 from J, leaving 5 bases between them. Here the CDR3 DNA reads TGTGCCTGGAGTGTAGGACCCTACGAGCAGTACTTC. This encodes CAWSVGPYEQYF. The full variable domain, with the rest looked up from reference TRBV30 and TRBJ2-7, is SQTIHQWPATLVQPVGSPLSLECTVEGTSNPNLYWYRQAAGRGLQLLFYSVGIGQISSEVPQNLSASRPQDRQFILSSKKLLLSDSGFYLCAWSVGPYEQYFGPGTRLTVT.

This sequence joins TRBV5-1 and TRBJ2-7, with 8 bases lining up with TRBD1. The CDR3 extends over 15 amino acids. Germline CDR1 SGHRS, CDR2 YFSETQ. V dropped 0 bases and J dropped 3; count of bases not matched to a gene: 5. The CDR3 DNA reads as TGCGCCAGCAGCTTGGCCACCGGGACAGGCTACGAGCAGTACTTC. Amino acids: CASSLATGTGYEQYF.

In its sample, this clonotype was seen many times. The chain has TRBV7-2 and TRBJ2-1; 12 bases are shared with TRBD2. The CDR3 loop spans 15 amino acids. The J segment lost 7 bases and the V segment lost 1 base, leaving 2 bases of the junction unmatched. Germline loops: CDR1 SGHTA, CDR2 FQGNSA. CDR3 DNA sequence: TGTGCCAGCAGCTTAGGACTAGCGGGAGTGAATGAGCAGTTCTTC. This sequence encodes CASSLGLAGVNEQFF. The full variable domain, completed using reference TRBV7-2 and TRBJ2-1, is GAGVSQSPSNKVTEKGKDVELRCDPISGHTALYWYRQSLGQGLEFLIYFQGNSAPDKSGLPSDRFSAERTGGSVSTLTIQRTQQEDSAVYLCASSLGLAGVNEQFFGPGTRLTVL.